The 6 T cell receptor beta chains reported below all come from one sample, sequenced in a study of blood T cell repertoires in COVID-19. The method was immunoSEQ multiplex PCR; TCRdb's version includes in-frame clones alone and lacks a portion of them. The table records 320,000 or so clones, approximately 91% of them present only once. Sequencing was done on a sample of PBMCs or T cells enriched from blood (not recorded which). These receptors all stem from a man aged 55 to 70 who had recovered from COVID-19.

This clone has more than one count but fewer than ten. The V gene is TRBV9, the J gene TRBJ2-5, with TRBD2 matching 7 bases. This CDR3 comprises 14 residues. Germline lookup yields CDR1 SGDLS and CDR2 YYNGEE. V shed 1 base and J 4 bases; nucleotides not matched to a gene: 4. The CDR3 nucleotides read TGTGCCAGCAGCGTATCAGCGGGAACAGAGACCCAGTACTTC. Protein product: CASSVSAGTETQYF.

The genes are TRBV2 and TRBJ1-5; the match to TRBD1 covers 7 bases. V was pared by 2 bases and J by 4 bases, with 2 bases of the junction left unmatched. This CDR3 spans 14 amino acids. CDR1 is SNHLY and CDR2 is FYNNEI in the germline V gene. The CDR3 coding sequence is TGTGCCAGCAGTGAAAGGGACAGAAATCAGCCCCAGCATTTT. Translation: CASSERDRNQPQHF. The complete variable domain, with remaining parts taken from reference TRBV2 and TRBJ1-5, reads EPEVTQTPSHQVTQMGQEVILRCVPISNHLYFYWYRQILGQKVEFLVSFYNNEISEKSEIFDDQFSVERPDGSNFTLKIRSTKLEDSAMYFCASSERDRNQPQHFGDGTRLSIL.

This clone was counted once. This chain links TRBV5-1 with TRBJ2-5, with a possible D match to TRBD1 (5 bases). From germline, CDR1 is SGHRS and CDR2 YFSETQ. Trimming shortened V by 0 bases and J by 0 bases, and 6 bases separated the two germline ends. The CDR3 covers 14 residues. The CDR3, as DNA: TGCGCCAGCAGCTTGGCCAGGGACCAAGAGACCCAGTACTTC. Protein sequence: CASSLARDQETQYF.

V gene TRBV5-1 combines with J gene TRBJ2-7; the D is unclear. V was cut by 0 bases and J by 0 bases, with 10 bases left in between. CDR1 is SGHRS and CDR2 is YFSETQ in the germline V gene. The CDR3 length is 15 residues. In DNA form, the CDR3 reads TGCGCCAGCAGCTTGGAACCACACGTCTCCTACGAGCAGTACTTC. This codes for CASSLEPHVSYEQYF.

The V call is TRBV19, the J call TRBJ1-2; D gene uncertain. CDR1 and CDR2 (germline): LNHDA, SQIVND (reference sequence). With 4 bases removed from V and 5 bases from J, the gap between germline ends came to 8 bases. This CDR3 is 12 amino acids long. The CDR3 DNA reads as TGTGCCAGTAGTAACCAGAATTATGGCTACACCTTC. This encodes CASSNQNYGYTF. The variable domain in full, with the rest retrieved from reference TRBV19 and TRBJ1-2, is DGGITQSPKYLFRKEGQNVTLSCEQNLNHDAMYWYRQDPGQGLRLIYYSQIVNDFQKGDIAEGYSVSREKKESFPLTVTSAQKNPTAFYLCASSNQNYGYTFGSGTRLTVV.

This chain joins TRBV18 and TRBJ2-2; no clear D. The germline V and J ends were trimmed by 10 bases and 0 bases, with 27 bases remaining between them. The germline V gene encodes CDR1 KGHSH and CDR2 LQKENI. This CDR3 comprises 19 residues. The CDR3 reads CATIKPRSSQFTNTGELFF. CDR3 nucleotides: TGTGCCACCATCAAACCGCGGAGTTCCCAATTCACGAACACCGGGGAGCTGTTTTTT.